This TCR beta chain was sequenced during a study of Ad26.COV2.S vaccination and SARS-CoV-2 variants. About the research overall: Each vaccinee took Ad26.COV2.S intramuscularly, once or twice 56 days apart. Points from the study as a whole: The placebo group had lower spike-specific TCR breadth than the vaccine recipients did.

Sequencing used immunoSEQ multiplex PCR; TCRdb keeps in-frame clones, though not all of them. This table holds fewer than 400,000 clones, roughly 88% found once. Points on this clone: Its specificity is not known.

Treatment denoted: 19 received Ad26.COV2.S at low or high dose, single or two shots; 5 received placebo; per-sample allocation not given. Vaccine and placebo recipients were sampled on day 63 after the first injection. Its platform was an Ad26 vector, and its expressed antigen was Wuhan-strain SARS-CoV-2 spike. CDR1 is LGHDT and CDR2 is YNNKEL in the germline V gene (reference sequence). The length of the CDR3 is 16 residues. The trim removed 1 base at V and 4 bases at J, leaving 8 bases unmatched. Sequenced material: peripheral blood, taken in a trial of Ad26.COV2.S vaccine versus placebo. The V call is TRBV3-1 (or the pseudogene TRBV3-2), the J call TRBJ2-7; 9 bases line up with TRBD2. This TCR was recovered from a person aged 18-65 years who received the Ad26.COV2.S COVID-19 vaccine or a placebo. As DNA, the CDR3 is TGTGCCAGCAGCCAAGCTGGGCGGGGGGGCACATACGAGCAGTACTTC. Translated, it gives CASSQAGRGGTYEQYF.